A single sample is the source of the 30 T cell receptor beta chains below, sequenced in a study of graft-versus-host responses after intestinal transplantation. For these receptors, no antigen is known. Assay used: immunoSEQ multiplex PCR; TCRdb lists only in-frame clones, some missing. In the table there are around 130,000 clones, approximately 94% of which are singletons. The material sequenced was unstimulated CD4+ T cells sorted from spleen or lymph node cells, taken before intestinal transplant. The receptors originated from a human donor who received an intestinal transplant.

The chain recombines TRBV6-5 with TRBJ1-3; D unresolved. Germline CDR1 and CDR2: MNHEY and SVGAGI. The CDR3 is made up of 13 amino acids. The V gene lost 4 bases and the J gene lost 9 bases, with 13 bases spanning the gap. The CDR3, as DNA: TGTGCCAGCAGTTGCTCCTCTTGCATCACCATATATTTT. This translates into CASSCSSCITIYF.

The rearrangement uses TRBV10-1 and TRBJ2-7; 9 bases are shared with TRBD2. Germline CDR1 and CDR2: WNHNN and SYGVQD (reference sequence). This CDR3 contains 14 residues. With 8 bases clipped from V and 5 bases from J, the junction kept 10 bases outside the gene matches. CDR3 sequence: CASGDGAGGNEQYF. The CDR3 nucleotides read TGCGCCAGCGGCGACGGAGCGGGGGGAAACGAGCAGTACTTC.

This chain links TRBV5-1 with TRBJ2-7; 7 nucleotides align to TRBD1. This CDR3 is 17 amino acids long. From germline, CDR1 is SGHRS and CDR2 YFSETQ. J lost 1 base, V lost 0 bases, and 10 bases had no gene match. The DNA of the CDR3 is TGCGCCAGCAGCTTGGGCCCACAGGGGTTTAAGTCCTACGAGCAGTACTTC. Translating gives CASSLGPQGFKSYEQYF. Drawing the rest from reference TRBV5-1 and TRBJ2-7, the complete variable domain is KAGVTQTPRYLIKTRGQQVTLSCSPISGHRSVSWYQQTPGQGLQFLFEYFSETQRNKGNFPGRFSGRQFSNSRSEMNVSTLELGDSALYLCASSLGPQGFKSYEQYFGPGTRLTVT.

The CDR3 nucleotides are TGTGCCAGCTCGGCAGGGGAAGCCCGCCAAGAGACCCAGTACTTC. Protein sequence: CASSAGEARQETQYF. The chain combines TRBV2 with TRBJ2-5; a possible D gene is TRBD1 (6 bases). V gave up 8 bases and J gave up 1 base, with 17 bases separating them. Germline assignment: CDR1 SNHLY and CDR2 FYNNEI. The CDR3 runs 15 residues. The variable domain in full, with the rest retrieved from reference TRBV2 and TRBJ2-5, is EPEVTQTPSHQVTQMGQEVILRCVPISNHLYFYWYRQILGQKVEFLVSFYNNEISEKSEIFDDQFSVERPDGSNFTLKIRSTKLEDSAMYFCASSAGEARQETQYFGPGTRLLVL.

The J gene is TRBJ2-3, the V gene TRBV5-1, with a possible D match to TRBD2 (6 bases). Germline V CDR1 and CDR2: SGHRS, YFSETQ. Trimming pared 7 bases from V and 0 bases from J, leaving 18 bases between. The CDR3 is made up of 16 amino acids. As DNA, the CDR3 is TGCGCCAGCTCCGTCGGAGGGACCTCTAGCACAGATACGCAGTATTTT. This gives the protein CASSVGGTSSTDTQYF.

The rearrangement uses TRBV11-2 and TRBJ2-5, with unresolved D. V lost 3 bases, J lost 11 bases, and 13 bases lay in between. CDR1 and CDR2 from the germline V gene are SGHAT and FQNNGV. The length of the CDR3 is 12 residues. CDR3 sequence reads: CASSFGRQMQYF. The CDR3 nucleotides are TGTGCCAGCAGCTTCGGACGGCAAATGCAGTACTTC.

The CDR3 coding sequence is TGTGCTAGTGGACCCAAGGGGGCAGGGGATGAAGCTTTCTTT. Translated: CASGPKGAGDEAFF. This rearrangement joins TRBV12-5 to TRBJ1-1, with 7 bases aligning to TRBD1. CDR1 and CDR2 from the germline V gene are LGHNT and FRNRAP. CDR3 size: 14 residues. J lost 7 bases, V lost 6 bases, and 11 bases had no gene match.

This clone has just one count. V is TRBV11-1 and J is TRBJ2-3; no reliable D call. There are 13 residues in the CDR3. Germline-derived CDR1 and CDR2 are SGHAT and FQDESV (reference sequence). V was trimmed by 4 bases and J by 4 bases, leaving 9 bases between them. The CDR3 region has the DNA TGTGCCAGCAGCTCCGACTTGGCAGATACGCAGTATTTT. As protein: CASSSDLADTQYF.

V usage is TRBV7-9 and J usage is TRBJ2-5; D call uncertain. CDR3 length: 12 residues. In germline, CDR1 is SEHNR, CDR2 FQNEAQ (reference sequence). V was clipped by 2 bases and J by 5 bases, with 6 bases between them. This chain's CDR3 is CASSLTEETQYF. The CDR3 nucleotides are TGTGCCAGCAGCTTAACCGAGGAGACCCAGTACTTC.

V usage is TRBV5-1 and J usage is TRBJ2-5; D possibly uses TRBD1 or TRBD2 (6 bases each). The CDR3 sequence is 15 residues long. V shed 0 bases and J shed 5 bases, with 14 bases lying between them. Germline assignment: CDR1 SGHRS and CDR2 YFSETQ. The CDR3 loop reads CASSLARGAGETQYF. CDR3 in DNA: TGCGCCAGCAGCTTGGCGAGGGGGGCTGGGGAGACCCAGTACTTC.

The chain employs TRBV9 and TRBJ2-1; 8 bases are shared with TRBD2. Germline trimming cut 0 bases from V and 5 bases from J; bases unmatched to any gene: 4. The CDR3 loop spans 15 amino acids. Germline V gene data show CDR1 as SGDLS and CDR2 as YYNGEE. Written as DNA, the CDR3 is TGTGCCAGCAGCGTAGTGGGACTAGTAGACAATGAGCAGTTCTTC. This sequence encodes CASSVVGLVDNEQFF.

The rearrangement links TRBV11-1 to TRBJ2-1, with a tentative D call TRBD2 (5 bases). V gave up 4 bases and J gave up 0 bases, with 7 bases separating them. The CDR3 runs 14 residues. Germline lookup yields CDR1 SGHAT and CDR2 FQDESV (reference sequence). CDR3 loop: CASSYSGSYNEQFF. DNA of the CDR3: TGTGCCAGCAGCTACAGCGGCTCCTACAATGAGCAGTTCTTC. Filled out from reference TRBV11-1 and TRBJ2-1, the complete variable domain reads EAEVAQSPRYKITEKSQAVAFWCDPISGHATLYWYRQILGQGPELLVQFQDESVVDDSQLPKDRFSAERLKGVDSTLKIQPAELGDSAMYLCASSYSGSYNEQFFGPGTRLTVL.

This clone came up a few times. The V gene is TRBV7-9, the J gene TRBJ1-2; the D gene is possibly TRBD1 (5 bases). Deletions cut 3 bases from V and 1 base from J, with 6 bases between. The CDR3 runs to 13 residues. Germline values: CDR1 SEHNR, CDR2 FQNEAQ (reference sequence). CDR3 sequence: CASSFRDNYGYTF. The CDR3 DNA sequence: TGTGCCAGCAGCTTCAGGGATAACTATGGCTACACCTTC.

The genes are TRBV5-1 and TRBJ2-3; 7 bases line up with TRBD2. The length of the CDR3 is 14 residues. J was trimmed by 2 bases and V by 3 bases; bases with no gene match: 3. Germline assignment: CDR1 SGHRS and CDR2 YFSETQ. CDR3 sequence reads: CASSWGGTTDTQYF. The CDR3 DNA sequence: TGCGCCAGCAGCTGGGGGGGGACCACAGATACGCAGTATTTT.

The genes are TRBV13 and TRBJ1-2; 7 nucleotides match TRBD1. Germline lookup yields CDR1 PRHDT and CDR2 FYEKMQ (reference sequence). The V segment lost 1 base and the J segment 7 bases; nucleotides outside the gene matches: 9. CDR3 length: 15 amino acids. In nucleotides, the CDR3 is TGTGCCAGCAGCTTAGCGGGACAGAAGTTGTCTGGCTACACCTTC. Translated: CASSLAGQKLSGYTF.

V usage is TRBV5-4 and J usage is TRBJ2-5; TRBD1 might be the D (6 bases). Germline V lookup: CDR1 SGHNT, CDR2 YYREEE (reference sequence). This CDR3 spans 11 amino acids. Deletions cut 6 bases from V and 5 bases from J, with 8 bases between. The CDR3 is CASTTGETQYF. CDR3 sequence (DNA): TGTGCCAGCACCACAGGGGAGACCCAGTACTTC.

The chain recombines TRBV2 with TRBJ1-1; D perhaps matches TRBD1 (6 bases). Germline V lookup: CDR1 SNHLY, CDR2 FYNNEI. V lost 6 bases and J lost 2, with 13 bases in between. The CDR3 totals 14 residues. CDR3 coding DNA: TGTGCCAGCAGCTCGTTGGACAGCAACACTGAAGCTTTCTTT. It encodes CASSSLDSNTEAFF.

The rearrangement joins TRBV5-5 to TRBJ2-7, with D perhaps matching TRBD1 (5 bases). The V gene lost 0 bases and the J gene lost 0 bases, with 7 bases spanning the gap. Per the germline V gene, CDR1 is SGHKS and CDR2 is YYEKEE (reference sequence). This CDR3 has 14 amino acids. In DNA, the CDR3 is TGTGCCAGCAGCTTGGAGACAGTCTCCTACGAGCAGTACTTC. Translating it yields CASSLETVSYEQYF.

This chain uses TRBV7-9 with TRBJ2-2; TRBD2 aligns across 7 bases. The CDR3 extends over 17 amino acids. After removal of 5 bases from V and 1 base from J, the junction contained 10 bases not matched to a gene. Looked up from germline, CDR1 is SEHNR and CDR2 is FQNEAQ (reference sequence). CDR3 sequence reads: CASSGKGRGLNTGELFF. The DNA for the CDR3 is TGTGCCAGCAGCGGAAAGGGGCGGGGGTTGAACACCGGGGAGCTGTTTTTT. Drawing the rest from reference TRBV7-9 and TRBJ2-2, the complete variable domain is DTGVSQNPRHKITKRGQNVTFRCDPISEHNRLYWYRQTLGQGPEFLTYFQNEAQLEKSRLLSDRFSAERPKGSFSTLEIQRTEQGDSAMYLCASSGKGRGLNTGELFFGEGSRLTVL.

This chain uses TRBV30 with TRBJ1-1, with D possibly being TRBD1 (5 bases). The CDR3 runs to 12 residues. Looked up from germline, CDR1 is GTSNPN and CDR2 is SVGIG (reference sequence). The V end was cut by 5 bases, the J end by 3 bases, with 10 bases between. The CDR3, as DNA: TGTGCCTGGGCCGGGACTTACACTGAAGCTTTCTTT. Its protein product is CAWAGTYTEAFF.

The chain has TRBV19 and TRBJ1-2; D is undetermined. The length of the CDR3 is 15 residues. Germline CDR1 and CDR2: LNHDA and SQIVND (reference sequence). V lost 5 bases and J 0 bases, leaving 13 bases between the germline ends. The CDR3 region is CASSSGRTANYGYTF. Written as DNA, the CDR3 is TGTGCCAGTAGTTCGGGCCGAACCGCTAACTATGGCTACACCTTC.

This clone has just a few counts. The chain recombines TRBV7-9 with TRBJ1-6, with D perhaps TRBD1 (5 bases). The V gene lost 5 bases and the J gene lost 10 bases, with 12 bases spanning the gap. Germline loops: CDR1 SEHNR, CDR2 FQNEAQ (reference sequence). This CDR3 is built from 13 residues. The CDR3 sequence: CASSAQGESPLHF. The CDR3 coding sequence is TGTGCCAGCAGCGCGCAGGGAGAATCACCCCTCCACTTT.

V usage is TRBV4-2 and J usage is TRBJ1-6; no definite D call. Germline lookup yields CDR1 LGHNA and CDR2 YNFKEQ. Trimming removed 1 base at V and 17 bases at J, with 12 bases between. CDR3 length: 12 residues. CDR3 nucleotide sequence: TGTGCCAGCAGCCAAGGTCAAAACTCCTTCCACTTT. It codes for CASSQGQNSFHF.

The CDR3 DNA is TGTGCCAGTAGTATTGTGGGACGAAGCGGACCCACTTATTCACCCCTCCACTTT. Residues: CASSIVGRSGPTYSPLHF. The chain uses TRBV19 and TRBJ1-6, with D possibly being TRBD1 (5 bases). Trimming removed 3 bases at V and 8 bases at J, with 23 bases between. Germline CDR1 is LNHDA and CDR2 is SQIVND (reference sequence). The CDR3 runs 18 residues.

This clone was counted between two and nine times. This chain connects TRBV10-2 to TRBJ1-2; 7 nucleotides match TRBD1. Germline trimming cut 1 base from V and 4 bases from J; bases unmatched to any gene: 6. Germline V lookup: CDR1 WSHSY, CDR2 SAAADI. This CDR3 is 15 amino acids long. Here the CDR3 DNA reads TGCGCCAGCAGTGAGTTACGACAGGGACCCTATGGCTACACCTTC. Translation gives CASSELRQGPYGYTF.

This chain uses TRBV4-1 with TRBJ1-5, with 8 bases that match TRBD1. The length of the CDR3 is 17 residues. V lost 2 bases and J lost 5; bases outside the gene matches: 11. CDR1 is MGHRA and CDR2 is YSYEKL in the germline V gene. As DNA, the CDR3 is TGCGCCAGCAGCCAACCCGGACAGGGCCCAAGAGATCAGCCCCAGCATTTT. Translated: CASSQPGQGPRDQPQHF.

The chain is built from TRBV9 and TRBJ1-1; maybe TRBD1 (6 bases). Germline lookup yields CDR1 SGDLS and CDR2 YYNGEE. This CDR3 region has 16 residues. V was shortened by 4 bases and J by 7 bases, with 23 bases between the two germline ends. CDR3: CASSYKQGSRVIEAFF. Here the CDR3 DNA reads TGTGCCAGCAGCTATAAACAGGGAAGCCGCGTGATTGAAGCTTTCTTT.

The rearrangement links TRBV6-4 to TRBJ2-7, with TRBD1 matching over 8 bases. The V gene end was trimmed by 3 bases and the J gene end by 0 bases; junction bases not matched to a gene: 10. Germline CDR1 and CDR2: MRHNA and SNTAGT. The CDR3 length is 17 residues. The CDR3 spells CASSECLGTGDSYEQYF. The CDR3 DNA sequence: TGTGCCAGCAGTGAATGCCTCGGGACAGGCGACTCCTACGAGCAGTACTTC.

V usage is TRBV5-1 and J usage is TRBJ1-1; 9 bases match TRBD1. This CDR3 spans 14 amino acids. Trimming removed 4 bases from V and 1 base from J; junction bases left unmatched: 2. The germline V gene encodes CDR1 SGHRS and CDR2 YFSETQ. CDR3 DNA: TGCGCCAGCAGCCTGACAGGGGGGAACACTGAAGCTTTCTTT. Translation: CASSLTGGNTEAFF.

The CDR3 region is CASSNRLVGEQFF. CDR3 nucleotide sequence: TGTGCCAGCAGCAATCGACTCGTGGGCGAGCAGTTCTTC. The J gene is TRBJ2-1, the V gene TRBV11-2; D gene ambiguous. Germline V gives CDR1 SGHAT, CDR2 FQNNGV. V was trimmed by 5 bases and J by 10 bases, leaving 15 bases between them. This CDR3 comprises 13 residues.